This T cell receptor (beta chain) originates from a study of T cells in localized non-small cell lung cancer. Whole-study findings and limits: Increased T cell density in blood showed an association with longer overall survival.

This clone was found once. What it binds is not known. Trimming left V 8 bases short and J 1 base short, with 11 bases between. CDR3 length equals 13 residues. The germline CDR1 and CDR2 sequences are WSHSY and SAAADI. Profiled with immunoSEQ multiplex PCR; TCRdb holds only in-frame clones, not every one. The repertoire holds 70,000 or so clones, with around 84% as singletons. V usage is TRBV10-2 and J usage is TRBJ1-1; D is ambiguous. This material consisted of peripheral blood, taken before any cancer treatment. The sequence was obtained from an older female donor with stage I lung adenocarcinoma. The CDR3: CASARGWNTEAFF. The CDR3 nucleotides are TGCGCCAGCGCTCGAGGGTGGAACACTGAAGCTTTCTTT.